Listed below are T cell receptor beta chains from one sample, sequenced in a study of radiotherapy plus CTLA-4 blockade in lung cancer. TCRdb keeps only in-frame clones here, not all; method: immunoSEQ multiplex PCR. Among 65,000 to 100,000 clones, roughly four fifths were seen once, and the ten largest hold more than 0.65%. The input for sequencing was peripheral blood, taken from a patient treated with radiotherapy plus ipilimumab. The receptors originated from a human donor with non-small cell lung cancer who had stable disease on radiotherapy plus ipilimumab. The CDR3 runs from the conserved cysteine through the conserved F or W. D genes are given only for firm matches. Some rows mark clone size as missing; the rest say once, few, many or name a class of expanded clone.

clone size	D gene	CDR3 length	V gene	J gene	CDR3 protein	CDR3 DNA
-	-	16	TRBV4-1	TRBJ2-6	CASSQDQSSGANVLTF	TGCGCCAGCAGCCAAGATCAGAGCTCTGGGGCCAACGTCCTGACTTTC
-	-	14	TRBV28	TRBJ1-1	CASLSYQMNTEAFF	TGTGCCAGCTTGTCTTACCAAATGAACACTGAAGCTTTCTTT
-	-	13	TRBV2	TRBJ1-3	CASGPVSGNTIYF	TGTGCCAGCGGGCCGGTTTCTGGAAACACCATATATTTT
-	-	15	TRBV5-1	TRBJ2-1	CASSLDGAGHNEQFF	TGCGCCAGCAGCTTGGATGGCGCAGGGCACAATGAGCAGTTCTTC
-	-	15	TRBV28	TRBJ2-3	CASSLPDFGTDTQYF	TGTGCCAGCAGTTTGCCGGATTTTGGGACAGATACGCAGTATTTT
-	TRBD2	15	TRBV7-2	TRBJ2-5	CASSLEGTRAETQYF	TGTGCCAGCAGCCTCGAAGGGACTAGGGCTGAGACCCAGTACTTC
-	TRBD2	14	TRBV29-1	TRBJ2-3	CSGIAGGSTDTQYF	TGCAGCGGGATAGCGGGGGGTAGCACAGATACGCAGTATTTT
-	-	15	TRBV2	TRBJ1-1	CASSEGARRRTEAFF	TGTGCCAGCAGTGAAGGGGCACGGCGGAGGACTGAAGCTTTCTTT
-	-	15	TRBV7-8	TRBJ1-3	CASSLVVGVGNTIYF	TGTGCCAGCAGCTTAGTGGTCGGGGTTGGAAACACCATATATTTT
-	TRBD1	15	TRBV5-1	TRBJ2-7	CASSVDRGRLGEQYF	TGCGCCAGCAGCGTCGACAGGGGGCGTCTTGGCGAGCAGTACTTC
-	TRBD1	13	TRBV4-1	TRBJ1-2	CASSQGDRDGYTF	TGCGCCAGCAGCCAAGGGGACAGGGACGGTTACACCTTC
-	-	14	TRBV19	TRBJ1-1	CASSIWGGYTEAFF	TGTGCCAGTAGTATCTGGGGGGGGTACACTGAAGCTTTCTTT
once	-	14	TRBV18	TRBJ1-1	CASSPPPQGAEAFF	TGTGCCAGCTCACCACCACCCCAGGGCGCTGAAGCTTTCTTT
-	-	13	TRBV2	TRBJ2-7	CASSAGLLVEQYF	TGTGCCAGCAGCGCAGGGCTTCTCGTCGAGCAGTACTTC
-	TRBD2	18	TRBV28	TRBJ2-7	CASSPRRTSGIIVYEQYF	TGTGCCAGCAGCCCCCGCCGGACTAGCGGGATCATAGTGTACGAGCAGTACTTC
-	-	14	TRBV11-2	TRBJ1-5	CASSLVGYNQPQHF	TGTGCCAGCAGCTTAGTTGGTTACAATCAGCCCCAGCATTTT
-	-	15	TRBV23-1	TRBJ1-3	CASLKGGVKGNTIYF	TGCGCCAGTCTGAAGGGAGGTGTGAAAGGAAACACCATATATTTT
-	-	13	TRBV28	TRBJ1-3	CASSSSRGNTIYF	TGTGCCAGCAGTTCTTCACGGGGAAACACCATATATTTT
-	TRBD1	16	TRBV11-1	TRBJ2-3	CASSRGQGVSTDTQYF	TGTGCCAGCAGCCGAGGTCAGGGGGTCAGCACAGATACGCAGTATTTT
-	TRBD1	16	TRBV9	TRBJ2-1	CASSTGGRDRVNEQFF	TGTGCCAGCAGCACAGGGGGCCGGGACAGGGTAAATGAGCAGTTCTTC
-	-	13	TRBV6-5	TRBJ1-2	CASSEGLREGYTF	TGTGCCAGCAGTGAAGGTTTGAGGGAAGGCTACACCTTC
-	-	14	TRBV28	TRBJ1-6	CASSFSRSNSPLHF	TGTGCCAGCAGTTTTTCTCGTAGTAATTCACCCCTCCACTTT
once	TRBD1	15	TRBV6-5	TRBJ2-1	CASSLGGTGGNEQFF	TGTGCCAGCAGCTTGGGGGGGACAGGGGGCAATGAGCAGTTCTTC
-	-	16	TRBV10-2	TRBJ2-1	CASSDKKRSSYNEQFF	TGCGCCAGCAGTGATAAGAAGCGGAGCTCCTACAATGAGCAGTTCTTC
-	TRBD2	14	TRBV2	TRBJ2-7	CASKGGRAGYEQYF	TGTGCCAGCAAGGGCGGGAGGGCTGGATACGAGCAGTACTTC
-	-	14	TRBV7-9	TRBJ1-6	CASSSTADTGPLHF	TGTGCCAGCAGCTCGACAGCCGATACGGGACCCCTCCACTTT
-	-	16	TRBV6-1	TRBJ1-6	CASSERRGTYNSPLHF	TGTGCCAGCAGTGAAAGGAGAGGGACCTATAATTCACCCCTCCACTTT
-	-	16	TRBV5-1	TRBJ1-4	CASSTYSAGTNEKLFF	TGCGCCAGCAGCACCTACAGTGCCGGAACTAATGAAAAACTGTTTTTT
-	-	12	TRBV12-5	TRBJ1-1	CASRTENTEAFF	TGTGCTAGTCGGACAGAGAACACTGAAGCTTTCTTT
-	TRBD2	15	TRBV28	TRBJ2-5	CASSLLWEGQETQYF	TGTGCCAGCAGTTTATTATGGGAGGGACAAGAGACCCAGTACTTC
few	-	12	TRBV5-6	TRBJ2-1	CASSPRRNEQFF	TGTGCCAGCAGTCCCCGGCGGAATGAGCAGTTCTTC
-	-	17	TRBV6-1	TRBJ1-3	CASSATPRGVGGNTIYF	TGTGCCAGCAGTGCCACTCCCAGGGGTGTAGGAGGAAACACCATATATTTT
-	-	16	TRBV6-1	TRBJ1-5	CASSEVGLAAYQPQHF	TGTGCCAGCAGTGAAGTAGGACTCGCTGCTTATCAGCCCCAGCATTTT
few	TRBD2	18	TRBV7-9	TRBJ2-1	CASSFGLATLRVYNEQFF	TGTGCCAGCAGCTTCGGACTAGCGACCCTCCGAGTCTACAATGAGCAGTTCTTC
-	-	15	TRBV4-1	TRBJ1-2	CASSQDRDTNYGYTF	TGCGCCAGCAGCCAAGACAGGGACACTAACTATGGCTACACCTTC
-	TRBD1	11	TRBV16	TRBJ2-7	CASSQGQGAWF	TGTGCCAGCAGCCAAGGGCAGGGGGCGTGGTTC
-	-	12	TRBV2	TRBJ2-1	CASRASGPEQFF	TGTGCCAGCAGGGCCTCGGGGCCTGAGCAGTTCTTC
-	-	13	TRBV7-7	TRBJ2-2	CASSLLTTGELFF	TGTGCCAGCAGCTTATTAACTACCGGGGAGCTGTTTTTT
-	-	13	TRBV6-1	TRBJ1-5	CASLGFGNQPQHF	TGTGCCAGCCTGGGTTTTGGCAATCAGCCCCAGCATTTT
once	-	16	TRBV27	TRBJ2-6	CASGPPRVTGANVLTF	TGTGCCAGCGGCCCTCCCAGGGTGACTGGGGCCAACGTCCTGACTTTC
-	TRBD2	17	TRBV10-1	TRBJ2-3	CASSELGGGAPTDTQYF	TGCGCCAGCAGTGAGCTGGGCGGGGGGGCTCCCACAGATACGCAGTATTTT
-	-	14	TRBV19	TRBJ1-4	CASSIGLINEKLFF	TGTGCCAGTAGTATAGGCCTGATTAATGAAAAACTGTTTTTT
-	TRBD2	16	TRBV29-1	TRBJ2-1	CSVTRAGGGAYNEQFF	TGCAGCGTGACCAGGGCGGGAGGTGGGGCCTACAATGAGCAGTTCTTC
-	-	15	TRBV25-1	TRBJ2-1	CASSDSSRVPNEQFF	TGTGCCAGCAGTGATTCTAGCAGAGTCCCCAATGAGCAGTTCTTC
-	-	17	TRBV4-1	TRBJ2-5	CASSHEYRVAGKKTQYF	TGCGCCAGCAGCCATGAATACAGGGTCGCGGGCAAGAAGACCCAGTACTTC
-	-	14	TRBV5-6	TRBJ2-7	CASSQDSLSYEQYF	TGTGCCAGCAGCCAGGACAGTTTGAGCTACGAGCAGTACTTC
-	-	15	TRBV6-5	TRBJ1-5	CASSFTRDGNQPQHF	TGTGCCAGCAGTTTCACACGGGACGGCAATCAGCCCCAGCATTTT
-	TRBD1	18	TRBV27	TRBJ2-7	CASSLSIGTGLSSYEQYF	TGTGCCAGCAGTTTATCAATCGGGACAGGGCTAAGCTCCTACGAGCAGTACTTC
-	-	13	TRBV28	TRBJ1-1	CASSATGNTEAFF	TGTGCCAGCAGTGCAACAGGGAACACTGAAGCTTTCTTT
-	-	14	TRBV5-4	TRBJ1-2	CASSPITGNYGYTF	TGTGCCAGCAGCCCGATTACAGGGAACTATGGCTACACCTTC
-	TRBD1	14	TRBV5-4	TRBJ2-7	CASKRDRATYEQYF	TGTGCCAGCAAGAGGGACAGGGCAACCTACGAGCAGTACTTC
-	-	13	TRBV21-1	TRBJ2-7	CASSNDQAHEQYF	TGTGCCAGCAGCAACGACCAAGCCCACGAGCAGTACTTC
-	TRBD1	14	TRBV7-3	TRBJ1-1	CASSLQGAGTEAFF	TGTGCCAGCAGTTTACAGGGGGCGGGAACTGAAGCTTTCTTT
-	-	19	TRBV6-1	TRBJ1-1	CASSETFVAAKGWNTEAFF	TGTGCCAGCAGTGAAACATTCGTAGCGGCCAAGGGGTGGAACACTGAAGCTTTCTTT
few	-	15	TRBV28	TRBJ1-4	CASSTRKGLDEKLFF	TGTGCCAGCAGCACGCGCAAAGGGTTAGATGAAAAACTGTTTTTT
once	-	14	TRBV18	TRBJ2-3	CASSWASYTDTQYF	TGTGCCAGCTCCTGGGCCTCCTATACAGATACGCAGTATTTT
-	TRBD1	13	TRBV18	TRBJ2-7	CASSPNRGDEQYF	TGTGCCAGCTCCCCGAACAGGGGCGACGAGCAGTACTTC
-	-	16	TRBV6-1	TRBJ2-1	CASSEETGEFYNEQFF	TGTGCCAGCAGTGAAGAGACCGGGGAGTTTTACAATGAGCAGTTCTTC